This TCR beta chain was captured in a study of OX40 agonist ivuxolimab in advanced cancers. Regarding the research as a whole: Ivuxolimab was an agonistic, fully human IgG2 monoclonal antibody directed against OX40 (CD134), a costimulatory receptor. Of the approximately 54 patients in dose escalation, around 20 had hepatocellular carcinoma, around 15 had melanoma, 9 had renal cell carcinoma and 9 had head and neck cancer. Prior anti-PD-1, anti-PD-L1 or anti-CTLA-4 therapy was permitted, and about two fifths of dose-escalation patients had received checkpoint inhibitors. The paper covers the monotherapy dose-escalation part of the phase I ivuxolimab trial, which included N = 52 patients. Intravenous ivuxolimab was administered to patients every 2 weeks at six dose levels: 0.01, 0.1, 0.3, 1.5, 3 and 10 mg/kg. Peripheral TCRbeta sequencing was intended to test whether TCR sequence diversity was altered and clonal T-cell expansion was caused by ivuxolimab. The dose-escalation cohort was over 70% male with a mean age of about 60 years, ranging from roughly 23 to 85. Partial responses were achieved by three dose-escalation patients, of whom one had hepatocellular carcinoma and two had cutaneous melanoma.

V is cut by 6 bases and J by 2 bases, and the space between the germline ends is 17 bases. CDR1 and CDR2 were assigned from the germline V gene as SNHLY and FYNNEI. The CDR3 numbers 15 residues from cysteine through phenylalanine. The DNA shown is the 45-base CDR3, in frame from base 1. Patients with a history of autoimmune disease or receiving systemic immunosuppression were excluded from the trial. In every dose cohort, peripheral blood was drawn for TCR sequencing at baseline, cycle 4 day 1, and cycle 7 day 1. The samples were drawn from a first-in-human, open-label, multicenter phase I dose-escalation trial of ivuxolimab. Adults with locally advanced or metastatic melanoma, renal cell carcinoma, hepatocellular carcinoma or head and neck squamous cell carcinoma were enrolled in the trial. Before TCR sequencing, CD4+ T cells and CD8+ T cells were sorted from peripheral blood as separate populations.

To sequence the TCRbeta CDR3 region, genomic DNA was isolated from the sorted cells. TCRbeta CDR3 regions were sequenced using the immunoSEQ Assay. The source is immuneACCESS, and TCRdb retained only in-frame sequences with V and J called. Part of the clones is not carried over; for the studies checked, unresolved V genes explain less than half of this, and the remainder is unexplained. The table for this sample lists about 100,000 clones; under 95% of them were counted only once. The top ten constitute 0.54% of the sample. Worth noting for this clone: No cognate antigen has been identified for it. Within one base of it there is no much larger clone, and no base qualities were kept.

The research as a whole found: Low levels of normalized T-cell clonal expansion were also seen in some patients who did not respond. After ivuxolimab, more expanded clones were found on average in CD8+ T cells than in CD4+ T cells. Partial responders in the 0.1-3.0 mg/kg groups had among the lowest normalized peripheral clonal expansion, especially among CD8+ T cells. Clonal expansion of both CD4+ and CD8+ blood T cells was observed from baseline to week 6 at doses 0.1 to 3.0 mg/kg. Which antigens the clonally expanded peripheral T cells were specific for was not determined.

The chain employs TRBV2 and TRBJ2-7; the D gene cannot be resolved reliably. The sequencing used CD4+ or CD8+ T cells sorted from blood, collected in a trial of the OX40 agonist ivuxolimab. This clonotype was obtained from an adult with an advanced solid tumor such as melanoma, head and neck, liver or kidney cancer. CDR3 region: CASRYESSGAYEQYF. The nucleotide sequence is TGTGCCAGCAGGTATGAGAGTTCTGGGGCCTACGAGCAGTACTTC.